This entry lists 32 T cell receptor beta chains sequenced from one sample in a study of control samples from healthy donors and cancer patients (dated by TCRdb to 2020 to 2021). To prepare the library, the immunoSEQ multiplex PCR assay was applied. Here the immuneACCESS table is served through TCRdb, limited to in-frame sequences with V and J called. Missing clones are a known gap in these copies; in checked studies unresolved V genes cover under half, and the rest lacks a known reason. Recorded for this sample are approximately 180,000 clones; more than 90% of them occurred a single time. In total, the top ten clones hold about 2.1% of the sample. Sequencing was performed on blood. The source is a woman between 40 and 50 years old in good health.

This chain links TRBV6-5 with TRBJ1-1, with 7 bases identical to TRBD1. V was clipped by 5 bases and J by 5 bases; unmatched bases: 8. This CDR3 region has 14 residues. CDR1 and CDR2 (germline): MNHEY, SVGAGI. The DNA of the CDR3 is TGTGCCAGCAGTCTCGGAGGGGGCGAGACTGAAGCTTTCTTT. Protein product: CASSLGGGETEAFF.

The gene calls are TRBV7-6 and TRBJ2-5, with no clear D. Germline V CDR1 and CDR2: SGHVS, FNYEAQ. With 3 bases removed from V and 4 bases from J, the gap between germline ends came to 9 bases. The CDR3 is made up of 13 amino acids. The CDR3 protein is CASSFAVAETQYF. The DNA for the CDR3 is TGTGCCAGCAGCTTCGCGGTAGCAGAGACCCAGTACTTC.

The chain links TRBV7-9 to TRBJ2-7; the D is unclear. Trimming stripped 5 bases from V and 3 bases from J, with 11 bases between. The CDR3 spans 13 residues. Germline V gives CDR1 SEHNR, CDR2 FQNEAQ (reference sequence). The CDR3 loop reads CASSTQDDYEQYF. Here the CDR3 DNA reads TGTGCCAGCAGCACCCAGGACGACTACGAGCAGTACTTC.

CDR3 residues: CASSYSMGQGQKAFF. CDR3 in DNA: TGTGCCAGCAGTTACTCGATGGGACAGGGACAGAAAGCTTTCTTT. V is TRBV6-5 and J is TRBJ1-1, with 9 bases lining up with TRBD1. The ends lost 0 bases at V and 9 bases at J; junction bases unmatched: 8. CDR1 and CDR2 (germline): MNHEY, SVGAGI. This CDR3 is built from 15 residues.

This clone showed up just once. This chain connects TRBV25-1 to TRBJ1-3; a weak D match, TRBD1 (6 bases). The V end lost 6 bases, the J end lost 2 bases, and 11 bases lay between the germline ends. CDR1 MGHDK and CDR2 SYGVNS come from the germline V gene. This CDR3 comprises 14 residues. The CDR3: CASSQAGAGNTIYF. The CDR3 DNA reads TGTGCCAGCAGCCAGGCAGGGGCTGGAAACACCATATATTTT.

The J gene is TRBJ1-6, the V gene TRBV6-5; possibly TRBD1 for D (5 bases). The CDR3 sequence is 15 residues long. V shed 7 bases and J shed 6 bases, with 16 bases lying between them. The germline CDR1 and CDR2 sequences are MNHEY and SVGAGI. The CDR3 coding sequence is TGTGCCAGCAACGTACAAGCAGGGATTAATTCACCCCTCCACTTT. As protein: CASNVQAGINSPLHF.

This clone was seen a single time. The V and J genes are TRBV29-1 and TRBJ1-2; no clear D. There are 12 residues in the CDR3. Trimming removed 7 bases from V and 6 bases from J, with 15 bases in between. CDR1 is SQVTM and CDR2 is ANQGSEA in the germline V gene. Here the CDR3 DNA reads TGCAGCGGGAGAGGTCTGATTGATGGCTACACCTTC. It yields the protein CSGRGLIDGYTF.

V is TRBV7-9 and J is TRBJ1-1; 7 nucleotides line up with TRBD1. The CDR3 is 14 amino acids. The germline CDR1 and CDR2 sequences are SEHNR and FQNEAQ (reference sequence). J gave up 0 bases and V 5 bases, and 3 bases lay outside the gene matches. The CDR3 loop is CASSPTGMNTEAFF. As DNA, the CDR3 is TGTGCCAGCAGCCCGACAGGGATGAACACTGAAGCTTTCTTT.

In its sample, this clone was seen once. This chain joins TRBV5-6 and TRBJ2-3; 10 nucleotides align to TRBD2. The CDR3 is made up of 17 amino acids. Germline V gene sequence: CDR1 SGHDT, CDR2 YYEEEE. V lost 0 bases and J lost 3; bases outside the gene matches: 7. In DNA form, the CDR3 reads TGTGCCAGCAGCTTGGTTTTAGCGGGGGGAATTACAGATACGCAGTATTTT. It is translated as CASSLVLAGGITDTQYF.

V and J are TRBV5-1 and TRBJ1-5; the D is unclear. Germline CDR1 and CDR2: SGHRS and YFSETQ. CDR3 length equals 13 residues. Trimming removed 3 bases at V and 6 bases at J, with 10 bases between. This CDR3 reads CASSSEPGQPQHF. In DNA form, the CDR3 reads TGCGCCAGCAGCTCGGAGCCAGGTCAGCCCCAGCATTTT.

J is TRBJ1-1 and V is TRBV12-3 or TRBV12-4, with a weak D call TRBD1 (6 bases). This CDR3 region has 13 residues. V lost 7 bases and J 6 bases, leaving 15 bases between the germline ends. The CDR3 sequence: CASIRDWGPEAFF. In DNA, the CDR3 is TGTGCCAGCATTAGGGACTGGGGGCCTGAAGCTTTCTTT.

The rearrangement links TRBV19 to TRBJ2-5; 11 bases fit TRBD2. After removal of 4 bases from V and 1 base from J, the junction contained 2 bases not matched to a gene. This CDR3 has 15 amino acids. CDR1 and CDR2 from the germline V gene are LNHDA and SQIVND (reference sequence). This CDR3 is CASSTSGGIQETQYF. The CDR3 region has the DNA TGTGCCAGTAGTACTAGCGGGGGGATCCAAGAGACCCAGTACTTC. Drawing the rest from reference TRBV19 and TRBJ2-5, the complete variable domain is DGGITQSPKYLFRKEGQNVTLSCEQNLNHDAMYWYRQDPGQGLRLIYYSQIVNDFQKGDIAEGYSVSREKKESFPLTVTSAQKNPTAFYLCASSTSGGIQETQYFGPGTRLLVL.

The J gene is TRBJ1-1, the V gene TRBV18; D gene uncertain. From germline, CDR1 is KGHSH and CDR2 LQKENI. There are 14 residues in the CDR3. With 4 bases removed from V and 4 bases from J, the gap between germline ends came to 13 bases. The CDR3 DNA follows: TGTGCCAGCTCACTGGATGAGGGAAGCACTGAAGCTTTCTTT. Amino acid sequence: CASSLDEGSTEAFF.

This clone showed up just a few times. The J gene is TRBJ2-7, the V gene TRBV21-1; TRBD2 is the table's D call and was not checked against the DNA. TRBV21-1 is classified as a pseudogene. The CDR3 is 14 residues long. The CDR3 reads CASRGLAGAYEQYF. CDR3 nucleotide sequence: TGTGCCAGCAGAGGGCTAGCGGGAGCCTACGAGCAGTACTTC.

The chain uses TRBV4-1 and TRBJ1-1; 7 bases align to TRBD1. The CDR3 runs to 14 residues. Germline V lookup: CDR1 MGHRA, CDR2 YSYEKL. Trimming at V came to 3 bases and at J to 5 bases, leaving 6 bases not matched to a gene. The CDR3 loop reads CASSQLQGRTEAFF. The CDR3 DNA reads TGCGCCAGCAGCCAGCTACAGGGGCGGACTGAAGCTTTCTTT.

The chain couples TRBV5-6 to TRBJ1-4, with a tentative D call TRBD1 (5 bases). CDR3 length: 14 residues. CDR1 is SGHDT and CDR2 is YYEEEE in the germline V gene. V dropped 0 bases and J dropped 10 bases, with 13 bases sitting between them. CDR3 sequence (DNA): TGTGCCAGCAGCTTGGTGTACGGGGACGGAAAACTGTTTTTT. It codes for CASSLVYGDGKLFF.

The chain's CDR3 is CASGLGGALFF. The CDR3 nucleotides are TGTGCTAGTGGTTTGGGGGGCGCGCTGTTTTTT. V and J are TRBV12-5 and TRBJ2-2; perhaps TRBD1 as D (5 bases). Per germline, CDR1 LGHNT and CDR2 FRNRAP. V dropped 1 base and J dropped 13 bases, with 7 bases sitting between them. The CDR3 runs to 11 residues.

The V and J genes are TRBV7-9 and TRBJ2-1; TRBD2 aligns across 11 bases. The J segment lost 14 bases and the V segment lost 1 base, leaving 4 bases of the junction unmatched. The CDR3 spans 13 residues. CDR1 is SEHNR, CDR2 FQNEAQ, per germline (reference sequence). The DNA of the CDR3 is TGTGCCAGCAGCTTAGGACTAGCGGGGTCGAAGTTCTTC. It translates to CASSLGLAGSKFF.

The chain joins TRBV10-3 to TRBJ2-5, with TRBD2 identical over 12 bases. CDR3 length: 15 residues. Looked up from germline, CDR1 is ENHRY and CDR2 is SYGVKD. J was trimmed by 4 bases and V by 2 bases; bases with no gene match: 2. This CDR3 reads CAISEILAGGETQYF. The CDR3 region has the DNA TGTGCCATCAGTGAGATACTAGCGGGGGGAGAGACCCAGTACTTC.

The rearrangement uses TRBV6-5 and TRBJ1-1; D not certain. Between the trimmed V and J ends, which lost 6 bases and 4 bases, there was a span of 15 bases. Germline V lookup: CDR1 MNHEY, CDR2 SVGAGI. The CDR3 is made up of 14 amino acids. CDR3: CASSRTPISTEAFF. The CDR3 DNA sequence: TGTGCCAGCAGCCGGACCCCGATTAGCACTGAAGCTTTCTTT.

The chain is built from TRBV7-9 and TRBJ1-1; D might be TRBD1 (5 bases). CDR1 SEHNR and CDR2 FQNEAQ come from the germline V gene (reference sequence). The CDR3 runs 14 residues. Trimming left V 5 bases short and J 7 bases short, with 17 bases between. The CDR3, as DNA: TGTGCCAGCAGCCCGTCGGGACTGTGGATTGAAGCTTTCTTT. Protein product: CASSPSGLWIEAFF. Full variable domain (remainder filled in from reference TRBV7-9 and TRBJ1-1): DTGVSQNPRHKITKRGQNVTFRCDPISEHNRLYWYRQTLGQGPEFLTYFQNEAQLEKSRLLSDRFSAERPKGSFSTLEIQRTEQGDSAMYLCASSPSGLWIEAFFGQGTRLTVV.

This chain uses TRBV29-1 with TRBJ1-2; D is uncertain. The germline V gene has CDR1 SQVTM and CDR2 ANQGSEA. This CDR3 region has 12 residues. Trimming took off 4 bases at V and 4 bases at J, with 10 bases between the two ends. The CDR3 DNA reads TGCAGCGTTGGGCCAGAGATCTATGGCTACACCTTC. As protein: CSVGPEIYGYTF.

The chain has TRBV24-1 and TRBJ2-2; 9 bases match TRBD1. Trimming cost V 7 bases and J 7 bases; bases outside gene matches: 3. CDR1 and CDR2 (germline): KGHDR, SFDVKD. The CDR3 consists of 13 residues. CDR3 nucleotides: TGTGCCACCAGACAGGGGGCTGGCGGGGAGCTGTTTTTT. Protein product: CATRQGAGGELFF.

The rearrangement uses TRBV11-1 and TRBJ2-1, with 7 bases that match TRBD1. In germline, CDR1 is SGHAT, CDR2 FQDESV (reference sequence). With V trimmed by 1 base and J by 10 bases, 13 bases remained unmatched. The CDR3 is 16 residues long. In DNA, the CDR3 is TGTGCCAGCAGCTTAGGGGCGTTTAGGGGGCCTGGGGAGCAGTTCTTC. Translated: CASSLGAFRGPGEQFF. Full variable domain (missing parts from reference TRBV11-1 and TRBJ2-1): EAEVAQSPRYKITEKSQAVAFWCDPISGHATLYWYRQILGQGPELLVQFQDESVVDDSQLPKDRFSAERLKGVDSTLKIQPAELGDSAMYLCASSLGAFRGPGEQFFGPGTRLTVL.

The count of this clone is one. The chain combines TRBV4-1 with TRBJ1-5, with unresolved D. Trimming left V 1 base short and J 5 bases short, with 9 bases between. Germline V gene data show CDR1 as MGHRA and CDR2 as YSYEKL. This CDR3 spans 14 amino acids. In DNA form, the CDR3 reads TGCGCCAGCAGCCAAGGAGGGAATTATCAGCCCCAGCATTTT. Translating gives CASSQGGNYQPQHF.

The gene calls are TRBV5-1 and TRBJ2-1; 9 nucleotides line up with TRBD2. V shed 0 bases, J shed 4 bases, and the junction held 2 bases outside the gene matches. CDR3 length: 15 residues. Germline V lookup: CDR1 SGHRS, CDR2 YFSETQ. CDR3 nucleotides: TGCGCCAGCAGCTTGGCGACTAGCGGTTACAATGAGCAGTTCTTC. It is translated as CASSLATSGYNEQFF.

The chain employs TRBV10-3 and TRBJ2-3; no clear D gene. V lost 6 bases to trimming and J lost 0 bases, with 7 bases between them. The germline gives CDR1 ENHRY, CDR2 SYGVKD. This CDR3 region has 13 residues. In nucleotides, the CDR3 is TGTGCCATCAGCCGTGGTAGCACAGATACGCAGTATTTT. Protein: CAISRGSTDTQYF.

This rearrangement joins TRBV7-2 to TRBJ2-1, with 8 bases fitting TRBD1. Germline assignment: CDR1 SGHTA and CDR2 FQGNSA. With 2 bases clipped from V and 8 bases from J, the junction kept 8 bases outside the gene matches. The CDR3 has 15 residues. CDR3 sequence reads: CASSLYGQGLDEQFF. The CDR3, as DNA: TGTGCCAGCAGCTTATACGGACAGGGCCTCGATGAGCAGTTCTTC.

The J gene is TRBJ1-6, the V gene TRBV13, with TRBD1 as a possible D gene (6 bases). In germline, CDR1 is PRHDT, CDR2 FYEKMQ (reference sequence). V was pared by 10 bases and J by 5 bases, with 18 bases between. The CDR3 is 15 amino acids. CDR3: CATGPGGPNNSPLHF. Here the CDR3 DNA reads TGTGCCACCGGACCTGGGGGGCCAAATAATTCACCCCTCCACTTT.

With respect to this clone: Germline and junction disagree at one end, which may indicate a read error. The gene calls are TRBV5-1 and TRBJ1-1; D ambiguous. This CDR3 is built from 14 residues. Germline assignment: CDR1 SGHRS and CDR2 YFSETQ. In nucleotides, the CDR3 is TGCGCCAGCAGCGCGGACGGGATCTCAACTGGAGCTTTCTTT. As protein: CASSADGISTGAFF.

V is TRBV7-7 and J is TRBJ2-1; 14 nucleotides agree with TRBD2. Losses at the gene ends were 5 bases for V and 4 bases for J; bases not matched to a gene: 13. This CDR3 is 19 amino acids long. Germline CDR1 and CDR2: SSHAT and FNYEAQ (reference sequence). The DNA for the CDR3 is TGTGCCAGCAGCCCGGGGACTAGCGGGGGTACGCTAAAATACAATGAGCAGTTCTTC. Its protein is CASSPGTSGGTLKYNEQFF.

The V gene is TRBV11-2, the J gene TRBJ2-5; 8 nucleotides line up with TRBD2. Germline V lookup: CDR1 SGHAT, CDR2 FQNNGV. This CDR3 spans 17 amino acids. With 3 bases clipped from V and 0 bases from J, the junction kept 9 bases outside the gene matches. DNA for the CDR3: TGTGCCAGCAGCTTCACAGCGGGGGCGACGTACCAAGAGACCCAGTACTTC. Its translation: CASSFTAGATYQETQYF.